This TCR beta chain was observed in a study of cytomegalovirus exposure and HLA in healthy donors (dated by TCRdb to 2017 to 2019). Study-wide context: According to an earlier analysis of 450 to 650 of the donors, about 179 million T cells yielded 95 million to 140 million unique TCR beta sequences and about 300 Gb of sequence data. About five DR-DQ haplotypes were handled as single units for association and clustering, since linkage in the cohort was strong. Among the roughly 380 genotyped donors, approximately 76% belonged to the genetic ancestry cluster associated with self-reported Caucasian donors. A separate validation cohort of some 130 different subjects was used in addition to the roughly 670-subject first cohort. All discovery cohort repertoires had been generated using a single sequencing platform. HLA typing covered class I and class II loci at four-digit resolution. Among some 410 genotyped donors of the cohort, an average of approximately 230,000 unique TCR beta nucleotide sequences were sequenced per donor, around 20% of them non-productive. Donor age, sex, ethnicity and CMV serostatus were compiled together with the repertoire data. A later genetic analysis used genome-wide SNP genotypes for about 60% of the roughly 670 donors, treating that subset as a discovery cohort. The study was designed to test whether signatures of past pathogen exposure could be identified by cataloging public T cell receptors. An early release that covered about 600 HLA-typed donors contained around 330 gigabases of sequencing data and some 87 million unique TCR sequences. In the later analysis, no new phenotypic data were used to find candidate immune exposures; instead, reliance was placed on TCR beta sequences and their occurrence across donors. The number of typed donors differed by locus: about 629-630 for A, B, C, DRB1 and DQB1; about 520 for DQA1; 606 for DPA1; and roughly 470 for DPB1. The study profiled the T cell repertoires of 550 to 700 subjects by immunosequencing and related them to cytomegalovirus serostatus. To decide whether each TCR beta V gene segment behaved as functional or pseudogenic, an earlier analysis of some 540 of the donors relied on high-throughput TCR beta sequencing. To study patterns of TCR occurrence, a later analysis re-analyzed previously published TCR beta repertoires from 700 or so donors and added high-resolution HLA genotyping. To predict cytomegalovirus infection status, the study combined high-throughput TCR immunosequencing, statistical association of individual TCRs with disease status, and machine learning. Study-level results and caveats: A later analysis found that most CMV-associated TCR beta chains appeared HLA-restricted, with HLA associations seemingly driven largely by CMV exposure. A group of highly shared sequence variants was considered likely to be a technical artifact of the sequencing pipeline. Linkage disequilibrium might explain the correlated functional status among segregating V segments, but an unknown experimental factor could not be ruled out. CMV serostatus was the only immune exposure information available for the cohort. When HLA alleles, especially DR and DQ, strongly co-occurred, TCR associations were difficult to assign to individual alleles. In a later genetic analysis, a missense DCLRE1C variant was associated with V-gene and J-gene trimming of TCR beta chains, and the association was replicated in an independent cohort. Cytomegalovirus status was reported to be diagnosed by the classifier with high specificity and sensitivity in both the original and validation cohorts. In an earlier analysis of some 550 of the donors, most TCR beta V segments were observed in productive rearrangements about 87% or about 30% of the time, broadly matching IMGT annotations. Some IMGT-functional V segments, including TRBV6-2 and TRBV6-3, could not be told apart with the 87-base-pair reads, so those segments were excluded. A further reported finding was that TCR beta sequences accurately predicted the HLA-A and HLA-B alleles for most subjects in the first cohort. According to a later analysis, TCR association rates differed among HLA loci, with DRB1 alleles showing the most associated TCRs and HLA-C alleles showing the fewest. In a later analysis, HLA-associated TCR beta chains showed more clonal expansion and lower generation probabilities than non-associated chains that were equally common. In a later analysis, several top co-occurrence clusters were reported to appear linked to parvovirus B19, influenza, CMV and Epstein-Barr virus. Most TCR sequences were observed very rarely across donors, whereas some public TCRs were present in many individuals. Because HLA typing was unavailable for some donors at each locus, only the typed subset was used in association tests. A few of the identified cytomegalovirus-associated TCR beta chains were confirmed in vitro to be specific for cytomegalovirus antigens. Because counts were too low, some 17 rarely observed V segments, including chromosome 9 orphons, were left out of the earlier analysis of over 550 of the donors. A later analysis associated 16,951 TCR beta sequences with specific HLA alleles at a false discovery rate of 0.05. In this cohort, only TCR beta chains were sequenced, and detectable features were limited by the absence of alpha or paired-chain data. The authors suggested that the approach could potentially be extended to other disease states and immunological phenotypes. In a later genetic analysis, fewer N-insertions in productive TCRs were reported among donors in an Asian-associated ancestry cluster than the approximately 710-donor mean. The study gave a list of more than 150 TCR beta chains associated with cytomegalovirus. The presence/absence analyses assumed that sequencing depth was roughly uniform across donors, and that assumption may not be true.

The cohort was made up of 500 to 850 healthy bone marrow donors. Cohort members were all nominally healthy when sampled, although unrecorded immune exposures were likely present. The donor was CMV seropositive and belonged to the group of about 290 seropositive cohort members. A peripheral blood sample was provided by each donor, and peripheral blood mononuclear cells were used for TCR beta sequencing. Genomic DNA was extracted from the blood cell samples with the Qiagen DNeasy Blood Extraction Kit. V is cut back by 2 bases and J by 5 bases, with 3 bases in the junction unmatched. The CDR3 runs 14 residues from the cysteine to the phenylalanine. Just CDR3 DNA is preserved here, 42 bases in frame from base 1. As encoded in the germline V gene (reference sequence), CDR1 is SEHNR while CDR2 is FQNEAQ. The sample holds a few counts of this clone. What antigen it recognizes has not been identified. It has no much larger one-base neighbor in the sample; base qualities were not kept.

Library creation used the immunoSEQ multiplex PCR assay. A mixture of 60 forward primers for TCR Vbeta segments and 13 reverse primers for TCR Jbeta segments was used in the multiplex PCR. The CDR3 region of rearranged TCR beta genes was amplified from genomic DNA by a multiplex PCR assay. The amplified TCR beta libraries were sequenced on the Illumina HiSeq System as 87-base-pair reads. Per the source publication's procedure: Across the roughly 700 repertoires, a later analysis counted about 81 million unique TCR beta chains, some 11 million of which were shared by at least two donors. To remove PCR and sequencing errors, raw reads were error-corrected and collapsed into unique sequences using a nearest-neighbor algorithm that merged closely related sequences. To assign V, D and J gene segments, CDR3 sequences were aligned to IMGT reference sequences. For a sequence to be retained, a match of at least six nucleotides to both a V gene segment and a J gene segment was required. Rearrangements were called productive when the CDR3 lacked stop codons and stayed in frame with V and J; all others were non-productive. CDR3 was defined by IMGT convention, running from the second conserved V-encoded cysteine to the conserved J-encoded phenylalanine. Sequences without an unambiguous match to a single V gene segment were excluded from the earlier analysis of over 500 of the donors. An earlier analysis of 587 of the donors called V segments functional above 56.7% productive rearrangements and segregating when the between-donor standard deviation exceeded 5%. To diagnose cytomegalovirus status from the catalog of TCR beta chain sequences, a statistical classification framework was built. In a later analysis, V and J genes were assigned by comparing TCR nucleotide sequences against IMGT/GENE-DB human TR gene sequences. In a later analysis, CDR3 sequences and most-parsimonious VDJ recombination scenarios were assigned using the TCRdist pipeline. In a later analysis, every TCR beta chain was defined by the combination of its CDR3 amino acid sequence and its V-gene family, and reads without a unique V-gene family were dropped. As a way to deal with suspected cross-contamination and a sequencing artifact, a later analysis dropped hundreds of nucleotide sequences that were highly shared and had low generation probability. In a later analysis, a clonal expansion index for each public chain was calculated from normalized within-repertoire ranks of inferred template counts. A later analysis computed generation probabilities with a VDJ recombination model fitted to out-of-frame rearrangements, and checked the results against IGoR. A later analysis scored TCR-TCR, TCR-HLA and TCR-CMV co-occurrence with hypergeometric tests, applying a repertoire-size bias correction to TCR pairs. To estimate false discovery rates, a later analysis permuted the HLA or CMV assignments 20 times. In a later analysis, co-occurring TCRs were grouped using DBSCAN, with TCRdist sequence similarity added in when clustering inside HLA-allele-positive subsets. For co-occurrence clustering, repertoires with fewer than 30,000 or more than 120,000 public chains were excluded, along with a handful of repertoires with anomalous nucleotide sharing. Here the immuneACCESS table is served through TCRdb, limited to in-frame sequences with V and J called. Missing clones are a known gap in these copies; in checked studies unresolved V genes cover under half, and the rest lacks a known reason. The D gene and trimming were derived from the DNA, and the V and J assignments and clone size from that table. Here the sample has over 95,000 clones; over 60% occur a single time. The top ten constitute roughly 8.3% of the sample.

Sequencing input: PBMCs. The TCR originated in a man aged 18-30 years in good health and CMV-seropositive. Recombination joined TRBV7-9 with TRBJ1-5, with TRBD1 identical over 7 junction bases. The CDR3 is CASSLRGGDQPQHF. The sequenced DNA: TGTGCCAGCAGCTTAAGAGGGGGCGATCAGCCCCAGCATTTT.